Given below is one T cell receptor beta chain in context. The target antigen is unknown. CDR3 length equals 14 residues. The germline gives CDR1 KGHSH, CDR2 LQKENI. V gave up 2 bases and J gave up 5 bases, with 12 bases separating them. The sample originates from a study of cytomegalovirus exposure and HLA in healthy donors. Findings of the study overall: Among TCR beta chains, those listed as cytomegalovirus-associated numbered roughly 150. Accurate prediction of HLA-A and HLA-B alleles (for most subjects) was reportedly achieved from TCR beta sequences. Association of a missense DCLRE1C variant with TCR beta V- and J-gene trimming was reported in a later analysis. Later examination showed HLA-associated TCR beta chains had greater clonal expansion than equally common others.

PCR primers comprised 60 Vbeta and 13 Jbeta primers. Profiled with immunoSEQ multiplex PCR; TCRdb holds only in-frame clones, not every one. The sample has about 54,000 clones. This receptor was identified in a woman aged 40 to 49 in good health and CMV-seronegative. The specimen sequenced was PBMCs. The chain links TRBV18 to TRBJ1-1; possibly TRBD1 for D (6 bases). The CDR3 protein is CASSPSDGTTEAFF. The CDR3 DNA reads as TGTGCCAGCTCACCATCCGACGGGACAACTGAAGCTTTCTTT.